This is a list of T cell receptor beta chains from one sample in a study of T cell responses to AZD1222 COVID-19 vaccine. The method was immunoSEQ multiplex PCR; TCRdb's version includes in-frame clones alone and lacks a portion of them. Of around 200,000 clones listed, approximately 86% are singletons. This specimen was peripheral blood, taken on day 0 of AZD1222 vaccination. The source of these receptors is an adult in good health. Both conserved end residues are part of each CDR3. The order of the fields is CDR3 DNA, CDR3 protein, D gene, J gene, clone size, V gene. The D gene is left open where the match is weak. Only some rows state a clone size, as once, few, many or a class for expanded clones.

DNA: TGTGCCAGCAGTCGATGGGGACAGGGGGACTCTGGGGCCAACGTCCTGACTTTC; CDR3: CASSRWGQGDSGANVLTF; D: TRBD1; J: TRBJ2-6; size: NA; V: TRBV27
DNA: TGTGCCAGCACCCAACGGACGGGGGGAAGTTCACCCCTCCACTTT; CDR3: CASTQRTGGSSPLHF; D: NA; J: TRBJ1-6; size: NA; V: TRBV28
DNA: TGTGCCAGCAGCTTACAGGGGGTGAGGGATACGCAGTATTTT; CDR3: CASSLQGVRDTQYF; D: TRBD1; J: TRBJ2-3; size: NA; V: TRBV7-3
DNA: TGTGCCAGTAGTATGTATGGGACAGGGGATGCGTCCTCTGGAAACACCATATATTTT; CDR3: CASSMYGTGDASSGNTIYF; D: TRBD1; J: TRBJ1-3; size: NA; V: TRBV19
DNA: TGTGCCAGCAGTTTATCGGCTCAAGCCACCTCTGGGGCCAACGTCCTGACTTTC; CDR3: CASSLSAQATSGANVLTF; D: NA; J: TRBJ2-6; size: once; V: TRBV28
DNA: TGTGCCAGCTCACCATGGCAGGGTGCTAATTCACCCCTCCACTTT; CDR3: CASSPWQGANSPLHF; D: NA; J: TRBJ1-6; size: NA; V: TRBV18
DNA: TGTGCCAGCAGTGGGCCGGGGACAGCCACAGATACGCAGTATTTT; CDR3: CASSGPGTATDTQYF; D: TRBD1; J: TRBJ2-3; size: NA; V: TRBV28
DNA: TGTGCCAGCAGCTTAGTTGGACAGGGCTCTCAGCCCCAGCATTTT; CDR3: CASSLVGQGSQPQHF; D: TRBD1; J: TRBJ1-5; size: NA; V: TRBV7-2
DNA: TGTGCCAGCTCACCACGTGATAGACAGAACACTGAAGCTTTCTTT; CDR3: CASSPRDRQNTEAFF; D: NA; J: TRBJ1-1; size: NA; V: TRBV18
DNA: TGTGCCAGCAGCCAAGGTCGCGATACGCAGTATTTT; CDR3: CASSQGRDTQYF; D: NA; J: TRBJ2-3; size: NA; V: TRBV3-1/TRBV3-2
DNA: TGTGCCAGCAGTGATTCTACAGGGAACTATGGCTACACCTTC; CDR3: CASSDSTGNYGYTF; D: NA; J: TRBJ1-2; size: once; V: TRBV2
DNA: TGTGCCAGCAGCCATACAGGGAGGGATCAGCCCCAGCATTTT; CDR3: CASSHTGRDQPQHF; D: NA; J: TRBJ1-5; size: NA; V: TRBV3-1/TRBV3-2
DNA: TGTGCCAGCAGCTTCCAGGGACGCCAATCCTCCTCGACTAATGAAAAACTGTTTTTT; CDR3: CASSFQGRQSSSTNEKLFF; D: NA; J: TRBJ1-4; size: NA; V: TRBV5-8
DNA: TGTGCCAGCAGCTTGGCCCCATGGGGCAGCAAAAAGCTTAACTATGGCTACACCTTC; CDR3: CASSLAPWGSKKLNYGYTF; D: NA; J: TRBJ1-2; size: few; V: TRBV7-2
DNA: TGTGCCAGCAGCTTAGCCTCCGTGACAGGGAACACCGGGGAGCTGTTTTTT; CDR3: CASSLASVTGNTGELFF; D: NA; J: TRBJ2-2; size: NA; V: TRBV7-8
DNA: TGTGCCATCAGTGAAGTTGACACACTACCAGATACGCAGTATTTT; CDR3: CAISEVDTLPDTQYF; D: NA; J: TRBJ2-3; size: NA; V: TRBV10-3
DNA: TGTGCCAGCAGCTTCCCGGGACAAGGGAACACTGAAGCTTTCTTT; CDR3: CASSFPGQGNTEAFF; D: NA; J: TRBJ1-1; size: NA; V: TRBV5-4
DNA: TGTGCCAGCAGCTCTCCCGGGAGGACCTACGAGCAGTACTTC; CDR3: CASSSPGRTYEQYF; D: TRBD2; J: TRBJ2-7; size: NA; V: TRBV7-3
DNA: TGCAGTGCCACGACGCACGACGAGCAGTACTTC; CDR3: CSATTHDEQYF; D: NA; J: TRBJ2-7; size: once; V: TRBV20-1
DNA: TGTGCCAGCAGCCCGGACATCCGCGGCACTGAAGCTTTCTTT; CDR3: CASSPDIRGTEAFF; D: NA; J: TRBJ1-1; size: NA; V: TRBV5-8
DNA: TGTGCCAGCAGTGTTGACAGGACTCCCTATGGCTACACCTTC; CDR3: CASSVDRTPYGYTF; D: NA; J: TRBJ1-2; size: NA; V: TRBV2